The 21 T cell receptor beta chains below come from one sample, sequenced in a study of blood T cell repertoires in COVID-19. TCRdb's table, derived via immunoSEQ multiplex PCR, lists solely in-frame clones and lacks some. This table has approximately 120,000 clones, approximately 74% appearing once. Material for sequencing was peripheral blood. These receptors came from a man older than 75 with COVID-19, enrolled during active disease.

The chain couples TRBV28 to TRBJ2-7; maybe TRBD1 (6 bases). The CDR3 is 15 residues long. V was trimmed by 3 bases and J by 3 bases, leaving 15 bases between them. Per germline, CDR1 MDHEN and CDR2 SYDVKM. CDR3 nucleotides: TGTGCCAGCAGTTTTTACTCCGGGACAAGCTACGAGCAGTACTTC. Its translation: CASSFYSGTSYEQYF.

The rearrangement joins TRBV11-2 to TRBJ2-2, with D perhaps matching TRBD1 (5 bases). V was cut by 5 bases and J by 0 bases, with 7 bases left in between. Germline-derived CDR1 and CDR2 are SGHAT and FQNNGV. This CDR3 comprises 14 residues. In DNA, the CDR3 is TGTGCCAGCAGCCGACAGCCGAACACCGGGGAGCTGTTTTTT. This codes for CASSRQPNTGELFF.

This chain joins TRBV18 and TRBJ2-2; 8 bases are shared with TRBD2. Germline CDR1 reads KGHSH; CDR2 reads LQKENI. The CDR3 has 17 residues. V was pared by 3 bases and J by 4 bases, with 10 bases of the junction left unmatched. In DNA, the CDR3 is TGTGCCAGCTCACCCCGAAGCGGGAGTGCGGTCACCGGGGAGCTGTTTTTT. Encoded protein: CASSPRSGSAVTGELFF.

The chain combines TRBV15 with TRBJ1-4; weak D call: TRBD1 (5 bases). The germline gives CDR1 LNHNV, CDR2 YYDKDF (reference sequence). The CDR3 has 15 residues. V lost 2 bases and J 4 bases, leaving 11 bases between the germline ends. The CDR3 spells CATSRLGQNNEKLFF. DNA of the CDR3: TGTGCCACCAGCAGACTCGGACAAAATAATGAAAAACTGTTTTTT.

The J gene is TRBJ2-1, the V gene TRBV7-8; D is uncertain. Germline V gives CDR1 SGHVS, CDR2 FQNEAQ. The V and J ends lost 4 bases and 10 bases respectively, with 23 bases between them. The CDR3 sequence is 16 residues long. The CDR3 is CASSWATTTAYGEQFF. The CDR3 nucleotides read TGTGCCAGCAGCTGGGCCACCACCACCGCCTATGGCGAGCAGTTCTTC.

The gene calls are TRBV14 and TRBJ1-4; D gene ambiguous. CDR3 length: 13 amino acids. Germline CDR1 and CDR2: SGHDN and FVKESK. The germline V and J ends were trimmed by 0 bases and 10 bases, with 9 bases remaining between them. Here the CDR3 reads CASSQDRRGKLFF. CDR3 DNA sequence: TGTGCCAGCAGCCAAGATCGTCGGGGAAAACTGTTTTTT.

The V and J genes are TRBV21-1 and TRBJ1-4; the table's D call, TRBD1, was not checked against the DNA. TRBV21-1 is assigned pseudogene status. The CDR3 is made up of 15 amino acids. The CDR3: CASSLRGPTNEKLFF. The CDR3 DNA follows: TGTGCCAGCAGCCTCAGGGGGCCGACTAATGAAAAACTGTTTTTT.

The chain links TRBV3-1 (or the pseudogene TRBV3-2) to TRBJ1-5, with D uncertain. The CDR3 has 15 amino acids. Germline assignment: CDR1 LGHDT and CDR2 YNNKEL (reference sequence). Trimming shortened V by 0 bases and J by 2 bases, and 8 bases separated the two germline ends. The CDR3 reads CASSQESSGNQPQHF. For the CDR3, the DNA is TGTGCCAGCAGCCAAGAATCCTCTGGCAATCAGCCCCAGCATTTT.

This sequence joins TRBV28 and TRBJ2-7, with D tentatively TRBD1 (7 bases). V was trimmed by 1 base and J by 9 bases, leaving 19 bases between them. Germline V lookup: CDR1 MDHEN, CDR2 SYDVKM. The CDR3 is 15 amino acids. The DNA of the CDR3 is TGTGCCAGCAGTTTATACCAGGGGGGATCTCTCGGGCAGTACTTC. It yields the protein CASSLYQGGSLGQYF.

V is TRBV14 and J is TRBJ2-3; 8 bases map to TRBD1. This CDR3 spans 16 amino acids. The germline V gene has CDR1 SGHDN and CDR2 FVKESK. Unmatched junction bases numbered 8, after V lost 4 bases and J lost 2 bases. The CDR3 region is CASSRTTGALTDTQYF. CDR3 bases: TGTGCCAGCAGCCGAACGACAGGGGCACTCACAGATACGCAGTATTTT. Supplemented by reference TRBV14 and TRBJ2-3, the full variable domain reads EAGVTQFPSHSVIEKGQTVTLRCDPISGHDNLYWYRRVMGKEIKFLLHFVKESKQDESGMPNNRFLAERTGGTYSTLKVQPAELEDSGVYFCASSRTTGALTDTQYFGPGTRLTVL.

This sequence joins TRBV2 and TRBJ2-7, with D tentatively TRBD2 (6 bases). Deletions cut 2 bases from V and 6 bases from J, with 20 bases between. The CDR3 runs 16 residues. Germline V CDR1 and CDR2: SNHLY, FYNNEI. The CDR3 loop reads CASSEMRGSLDLEQYF. CDR3 nucleotides: TGTGCCAGCAGTGAAATGCGGGGCAGCCTTGATCTCGAGCAGTACTTC.

This chain connects TRBV19 to TRBJ2-3, with a tentative D call TRBD2 (5 bases). Trimming took 4 bases from V and 3 from J, leaving 14 bases between them. CDR3 length: 15 amino acids. Germline-derived CDR1 and CDR2 are LNHDA and SQIVND (reference sequence). The CDR3 loop is CASSTRTHGTDTQYF. CDR3 nucleotides: TGTGCCAGTAGTACCCGGACTCATGGGACAGATACGCAGTATTTT.

The rearrangement links TRBV6-5 to TRBJ2-7; maybe TRBD1 (6 bases). V lost 2 bases and J lost 3, with 11 bases in between. The CDR3 covers 14 residues. The germline V gene encodes CDR1 MNHEY and CDR2 SVGAGI. The CDR3 nucleotides are TGTGCCAGCAGTTACCCAGGGGCGCTCTACGAGCAGTACTTC. Translation gives CASSYPGALYEQYF.

The V call is TRBV7-9, the J call TRBJ1-1; 8 bases align to TRBD1. Germline V CDR1 and CDR2: SEHNR, FQNEAQ (reference sequence). The CDR3 consists of 13 residues. J lost 6 bases, V lost 5 bases, and 5 bases had no gene match. CDR3 protein: CASSTTGEAEAFF. The CDR3 DNA sequence: TGTGCCAGCAGCACGACAGGGGAGGCTGAAGCTTTCTTT.

The J gene is TRBJ1-2, the V gene TRBV4-1; D unclear. The germline V gene has CDR1 MGHRA and CDR2 YSYEKL. The CDR3 has 13 amino acids. Trimming stripped 0 bases from V and 8 bases from J, with 10 bases between. CDR3 in DNA: TGCGCCAGCAGCCAAGAAGGCGGGAACGGCTACACCTTC. Translating gives CASSQEGGNGYTF.

J is TRBJ1-1 and V is TRBV29-1; TRBD1 agrees at 8 bases. The germline gives CDR1 SQVTM, CDR2 ANQGSEA. The CDR3 covers 13 residues. Trimming removed 6 bases from V and 6 bases from J; junction bases left unmatched: 9. This CDR3 is CSVDQGASAEAFF. CDR3 nucleotides: TGCAGCGTCGACCAGGGGGCTAGCGCTGAAGCTTTCTTT.

This chain uses TRBV9 with TRBJ2-7, with TRBD2 matching over 12 bases. The V gene's germline CDR1 is SGDLS and CDR2 YYNGEE. Trimming cost V 4 bases and J 5 bases; bases outside gene matches: 4. This CDR3 has 14 amino acids. The CDR3 sequence: CASSRRLAGDEQYF. CDR3 in DNA: TGTGCCAGCAGCAGAAGACTAGCGGGAGACGAGCAGTACTTC. Complete variable domain (other parts from reference TRBV9 and TRBJ2-7): DSGVTQTPKHLITATGQRVTLRCSPRSGDLSVYWYQQSLDQGLQFLIQYYNGEERAKGNILERFSAQQFPDLHSELNLSSLELGDSALYFCASSRRLAGDEQYFGPGTRLTVT.

The chain is built from TRBV28 and TRBJ2-4; 7 bases line up with TRBD1. The ends lost 5 bases at V and 7 bases at J; junction bases unmatched: 8. CDR1 MDHEN and CDR2 SYDVKM come from the germline V gene. The CDR3 totals 14 residues. As DNA, the CDR3 is TGTGCCAGCAGTCCCCAGGGGGATCAGAACATTCAGTACTTC. Residues: CASSPQGDQNIQYF.

On this clone itself: The limits of the CDR3 on the DNA are not certain, so only TCRdb's listed CDR3 is given. This sequence joins TRBV21-1 and TRBJ2-5; the listed D gene, TRBD1, was not tested against the DNA. TRBV21-1 is described as a pseudogene. The CDR3 extends over 20 residues, inclusive of both ends. CDR3: CASSKGAGQVGQGAGETQYF.

The chain is built from TRBV2 and TRBJ1-1, with D tentatively TRBD1 (5 bases). Between the trimmed V and J ends, which lost 10 bases and 8 bases, there was a span of 14 bases. The CDR3 is 11 amino acids. Germline V CDR1 and CDR2: SNHLY, FYNNEI. The CDR3 reads CATRYSGEAFF. The DNA of the CDR3 is TGTGCCACCCGTTACTCAGGGGAAGCTTTCTTT.

This sequence joins TRBV2 and TRBJ2-5, with TRBD2 as a possible D gene (5 bases). CDR1 and CDR2 (germline): SNHLY, FYNNEI. Trimming removed 8 bases at V and 4 bases at J, with 14 bases between. The CDR3 length is 13 residues. Written as DNA, the CDR3 is TGTGCCAGCGAGCGGACCTTAGTAGAGACCCAGTACTTC. Its translation: CASERTLVETQYF. Full variable domain (remainder filled in from reference TRBV2 and TRBJ2-5): EPEVTQTPSHQVTQMGQEVILRCVPISNHLYFYWYRQILGQKVEFLVSFYNNEISEKSEIFDDQFSVERPDGSNFTLKIRSTKLEDSAMYFCASERTLVETQYFGPGTRLLVL.